This entry features one T cell receptor (beta chain) sequence. Which antigen it targets is not known. The record has no base qualities; no much larger clone is one base away. The record originates from a study of cytomegalovirus exposure and HLA in healthy donors (dated by TCRdb to about 2017). With respect to the entire study: An earlier analysis of 587 of the donors reported under 300 Gb of sequence data and around 110 million unique TCR beta sequences obtained from about 180 million T cells. On average, approximately 250,000 unique TCR beta nucleotide sequences were sequenced per donor among 398 genotyped donors of the cohort, with about 17% of those sequences being non-productive. Rather than drawing on any new phenotypic data, the later analysis identified candidate immune exposures from TCR beta sequences and the way those sequences occurred across donors. A separate validation cohort of 100 to 150 different subjects was used in addition to the roughly 670-subject first cohort. Typing coverage varied by locus: about 620-630 donors for A, B, C, DRB1 and DQB1; roughly 510 for DQA1; over 600 for DPA1; around 450 for DPB1. The study aimed to test whether cataloging public T cell receptors could reveal signatures of past pathogen exposure. Of the 398 genotyped donors, over 65% fell in the genetic ancestry cluster associated with self-reported Caucasian donors. To predict cytomegalovirus infection status, the study brought together high-throughput TCR immunosequencing, statistical association of individual TCRs with disease status, and machine learning. Every repertoire in the discovery cohort had been generated on one and the same sequencing platform. A later genetic analysis used genome-wide SNP genotypes for about three fifths of the 666 donors, treating that subset as a discovery cohort. Roughly 5 DR-DQ haplotypes were treated as single units for association and clustering because of strong linkage in the cohort. Both class I and class II loci were covered by HLA typing, at four-digit resolution. Donor age, sex, ethnicity and CMV serostatus were collected together with the repertoire data. A later analysis re-examined previously published TCR beta repertoires from around 670 donors and added high-resolution HLA genotyping to investigate patterns of TCR occurrence. The T cell repertoires of 700 or so subjects were profiled by immunosequencing and related to cytomegalovirus serostatus. An earlier analysis of some 500 of the donors used high-throughput TCR beta sequencing to judge whether each TCR beta V gene segment behaved as functional or pseudogenic. An early release that covered some 640 HLA-typed donors contained about 300 gigabases of sequencing data and roughly 84 million unique TCR sequences. The study at large found these results: Because counts were too low, seventeen rarely observed V segments, including chromosome 9 orphons, were left out of the earlier analysis of a few hundred of the donors. The sequencing pipeline was judged likely to have produced a cluster of highly shared sequence variants as a technical artifact. For the cohort, immune exposure information was limited to CMV serostatus. Three of the identified cytomegalovirus-associated TCR beta chains were confirmed in vitro to be specific for cytomegalovirus antigens. In a later analysis, most CMV-associated TCR beta chains were found to appear HLA-restricted, with HLA associations seemingly driven largely by CMV exposure. Broadly in line with IMGT annotations, most TCR beta V segments showed up in productive rearrangements about 87% or about 30% of the time in an earlier analysis of 587 of the donors. Because the 87-base-pair reads could not distinguish some IMGT-functional V segments, including TRBV6-2 and TRBV6-3, those segments were excluded. Assigning TCR associations to individual alleles was difficult when HLA alleles, especially DR and DQ, strongly co-occurred. An association between a missense DCLRE1C variant and V-gene and J-gene trimming of TCR beta chains was found in a later genetic analysis and replicated in an independent cohort. The cohort was sequenced for TCR beta chains only, and without alpha or paired-chain data the features that could be detected were limited. Because some donors lacked HLA typing at each locus, the association tests relied only on the typed subset. A further reported finding was that TCR beta sequences accurately predicted the HLA-A and HLA-B alleles for most subjects in the first cohort. It was suggested by the authors that the approach could potentially be generalized to other disease states and immunological phenotypes. In a later analysis, the rate of TCR association differed among HLA loci, with DRB1 alleles having the most associated TCRs and HLA-C alleles having the fewest. Most TCR sequences were observed very rarely across donors, whereas some public TCRs were present in many individuals. Correlated functional status among segregating V segments might reflect linkage disequilibrium, but an unknown experimental factor could not be ruled out. Roughly uniform sequencing depth across donors was assumed in presence/absence analyses, although this assumption may not hold. A total of 164 TCR beta chains were listed by the study as associated with cytomegalovirus. Specific HLA alleles were associated with about 17,000 TCR beta sequences at a false discovery rate of 0.05 in a later analysis. In a later analysis, HLA-associated TCR beta chains showed more clonal expansion and lower generation probabilities than non-associated chains that were equally common. A later genetic analysis reported fewer N-insertions in productive TCRs among donors in an Asian-associated ancestry cluster than the roughly 620-donor mean. The classifier was reported to diagnose cytomegalovirus status with high specificity and sensitivity in both the original and validation cohorts. In a later analysis, several top co-occurrence clusters were reported to appear linked to parvovirus B19, influenza, CMV and Epstein-Barr virus.

Inclusive of the bounding cysteine and phenylalanine, the CDR3 is 14 residues long. The only DNA kept is the CDR3, 42 bases in frame from the first base. CDR1 and CDR2 (SEHNR, FQNEAQ) derive from the germline V gene (reference sequence). V lost 5 bases and J lost 2 bases; the stretch between them is 13 bases long. The cohort was made up of approximately 670 healthy bone marrow donors. At the time of sampling, all cohort members were nominally healthy, though unrecorded immune exposures were likely present. The donor was CMV seronegative and was included in the group of about 400 seronegative cohort members. Every donor gave a peripheral blood sample, and the peripheral blood mononuclear cells from that sample were used for TCR beta sequencing. The Qiagen DNeasy Blood Extraction Kit was used to extract genomic DNA from the blood cell samples. The method was the immunoSEQ multiplex PCR assay. A mixture of 60 forward primers for TCR Vbeta segments and 13 reverse primers for TCR Jbeta segments was used in the multiplex PCR. Amplification of the CDR3 region of rearranged TCR beta genes was performed with a multiplex PCR assay on genomic DNA. Amplified TCR beta libraries were sequenced as 87-base-pair reads on the Illumina HiSeq System. In the paper's pipeline: A later analysis counted 65 million to 90 million unique TCR beta chains across the 550 to 800 repertoires, and 10 million to 11 million of these chains were shared by at least two donors. Raw reads were error-corrected and collapsed into unique sequences by a nearest-neighbor algorithm in which closely related sequences were merged to remove PCR and sequencing errors. CDR3 sequences were aligned to IMGT reference sequences to assign V, D and J gene segments. For a sequence to be retained, at least a six-nucleotide match to both a V gene segment and a J gene segment was required. A rearrangement counted as productive if the CDR3 had no stop codons and remained in frame with V and J, and every other rearrangement counted as non-productive. CDR3 was defined by IMGT convention, running from the second conserved V-encoded cysteine to the conserved J-encoded phenylalanine. In an earlier analysis of around 540 of the donors, sequences lacking an unambiguous match to a single V gene segment were excluded. An earlier analysis of just under 600 of the donors called V segments functional above 56.7% productive rearrangements and segregating when the between-donor standard deviation exceeded 5%. To diagnose cytomegalovirus status from the catalog of TCR beta chain sequences, a statistical classification framework was built. V and J gene assignment, in a later analysis, came from comparing TCR nucleotide sequences with IMGT/GENE-DB human TR gene sequences. A later analysis assigned CDR3 sequences and most-parsimonious VDJ recombination scenarios with the TCRdist pipeline. In a later analysis, each TCR beta chain was defined by its CDR3 amino acid sequence together with its V-gene family, and reads lacking a unique V-gene family were excluded. To address suspected cross-contamination and a sequencing artifact, a later analysis removed approximately 590 highly shared, low-generation-probability nucleotide sequences. A later analysis calculated a clonal expansion index for each public chain from normalized within-repertoire ranks of inferred template counts. In a later analysis, generation probabilities were computed using a VDJ recombination model fitted to out-of-frame rearrangements, and the results were checked against IGoR. In a later analysis, hypergeometric tests were used to score TCR-TCR, TCR-HLA and TCR-CMV co-occurrence, with a repertoire-size bias correction applied to TCR pairs. In a later analysis, false discovery rates were estimated by permuting HLA or CMV assignments 20 times. In a later analysis, co-occurring TCRs were grouped with DBSCAN, and TCRdist sequence similarity was added when clustering was performed within HLA-allele-positive subsets. Repertoires with fewer than 30,000 or more than 120,000 public chains were left out of co-occurrence clustering, as were roughly five repertoires with anomalous nucleotide sharing. As stored in TCRdb, this immuneACCESS dataset retains in-frame rearrangements with V and J assigned. A fraction of the clones does not appear; measured against another copy, unresolved V genes explain less than half of the discrepancy, and the remainder lacks a known reason. The DNA was the basis for D and trimming; V, J and clone size are from that table. The table for this sample lists approximately 100,000 clones; around 73% of them were counted only once. The ten largest clones capture 1.2% of the sample.

Specimen: PBMCs. The chain is encoded by TRBV7-9 joined to TRBJ2-7; the D gene is perhaps TRBD2, on 5 matching bases. This TCR was sampled from a female donor in good health and CMV-seronegative. The CDR3 protein: CASSHGLAAYEQYF. Read as DNA, the sequence is TGTGCCAGCAGCCACGGCCTAGCAGCCTACGAGCAGTACTTC.